A single T cell receptor (beta chain) is shown here with its context. Its antigen is unknown. The data are from a study of vaccination effects on CD4 cells after COVID-19. Study details: Peptide-pool stimulation followed by sequencing identified expanded antigen-specific CD4+ clonotypes in the ViraFEST assay.

Scientists isolated CD4+ T cells after a roughly 10-day culture period ended. Everyone in the study got two shots of either the BNT162b2 or mRNA-1273 vaccine. In the vaccine recipients, nucleocapsid antibodies were negative and there was no prior SARS-CoV-2 infection. Study-wide results and caveats: At late timepoints after vaccination, vaccine- and infection-induced clones shrank markedly. Researchers report that only 1 of 255 vaccine-induced clones in healthy vaccinees cross-reacted with common cold coronaviruses.

The CDR3 extends over 14 amino acids. V lost 10 bases and J 5 bases, leaving 17 bases between the germline ends. Germline loops: CDR1 KGHDR, CDR2 SFDVKD. TCRdb's table, derived via immunoSEQ multiplex PCR, lists solely in-frame clones and lacks some. The table includes fewer than 75,000 clones, 70% to 80% detected once. The sequence came from a human donor who received a COVID-19 vaccine. The material was CD4+ T cells from PBMCs cultured without peptide, obtained after COVID-19 vaccination. This chain uses TRBV24-1 with TRBJ2-1; the D call may be TRBD1 or TRBD2 (6 bases each). CDR3 loop: CATAQPGADNEQFF. CDR3 sequence (DNA): TGTGCCACGGCTCAACCGGGGGCAGACAATGAGCAGTTCTTC.